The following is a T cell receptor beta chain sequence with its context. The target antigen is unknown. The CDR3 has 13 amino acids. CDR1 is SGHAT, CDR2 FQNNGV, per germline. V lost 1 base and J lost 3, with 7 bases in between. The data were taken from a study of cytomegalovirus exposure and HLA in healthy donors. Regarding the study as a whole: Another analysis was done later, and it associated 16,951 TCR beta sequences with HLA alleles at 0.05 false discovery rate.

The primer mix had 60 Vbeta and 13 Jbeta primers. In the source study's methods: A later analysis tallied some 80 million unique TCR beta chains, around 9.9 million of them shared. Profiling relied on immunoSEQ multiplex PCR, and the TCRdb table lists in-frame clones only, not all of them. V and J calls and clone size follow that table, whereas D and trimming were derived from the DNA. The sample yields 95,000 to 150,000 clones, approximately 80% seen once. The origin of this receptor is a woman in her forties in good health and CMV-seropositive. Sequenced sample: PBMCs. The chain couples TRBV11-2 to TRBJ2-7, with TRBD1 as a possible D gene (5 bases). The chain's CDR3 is CASSLGQIYEQYF. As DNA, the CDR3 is TGTGCCAGCAGCTTAGGACAGATCTACGAGCAGTACTTC.